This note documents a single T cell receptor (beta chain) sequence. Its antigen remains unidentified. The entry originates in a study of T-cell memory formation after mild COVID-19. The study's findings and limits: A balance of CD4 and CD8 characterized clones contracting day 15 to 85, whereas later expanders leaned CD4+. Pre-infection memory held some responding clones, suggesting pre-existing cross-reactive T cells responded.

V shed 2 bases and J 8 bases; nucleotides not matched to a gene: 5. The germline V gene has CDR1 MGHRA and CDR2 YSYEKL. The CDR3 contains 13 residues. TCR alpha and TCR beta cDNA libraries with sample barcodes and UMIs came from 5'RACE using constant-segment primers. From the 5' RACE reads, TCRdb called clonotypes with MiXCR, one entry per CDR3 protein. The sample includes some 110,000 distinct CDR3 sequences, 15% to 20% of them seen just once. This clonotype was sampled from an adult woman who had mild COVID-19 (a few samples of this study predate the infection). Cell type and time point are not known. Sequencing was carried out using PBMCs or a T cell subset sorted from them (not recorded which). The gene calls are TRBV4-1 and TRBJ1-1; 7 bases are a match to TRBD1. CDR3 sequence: CASSQLDRTEAFF. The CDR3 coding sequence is TGCGCCAGCAGCCAACTGGACAGGACCGAAGCTTTCTTT.